This entry lists 23 T cell receptor beta chains sequenced from one sample in a study of cytomegalovirus exposure and HLA in healthy donors. Amplification used 60 Vbeta primers and 13 Jbeta primers. Data came from immunoSEQ multiplex PCR; TCRdb stores just in-frame clones and leaves some out. The sample includes 150,000 to 200,000 clones, 79% of them seen just once. Sequenced material: PBMCs. These receptors were collected from a woman in her forties or fifties in good health and CMV-seronegative.

The gene calls are TRBV28 and TRBJ2-7; 9 nucleotides line up with TRBD2. The CDR3 has 15 residues. CDR1 and CDR2 (germline): MDHEN, SYDVKM. J lost 3 bases, V lost 5 bases, and 8 bases had no gene match. The DNA of the CDR3 is TGTGCCAGCAGTCCCGGACTAGCGAAGAGCTACGAGCAGTACTTC. Residues: CASSPGLAKSYEQYF.

This clone was counted only a few times. The rearrangement uses TRBV2 and TRBJ1-2; D gene ambiguous. Trimming took off 7 bases at V and 8 bases at J, with 17 bases between the two ends. Germline V CDR1 and CDR2: SNHLY, FYNNEI. The CDR3 is made up of 13 amino acids. CDR3 loop: CASTKEAGGGYTF. The CDR3 DNA reads as TGTGCCAGCACAAAGGAAGCGGGAGGGGGCTACACCTTC.

The chain joins TRBV19 to TRBJ2-4, with 8 bases matching TRBD2. The J segment lost 0 bases and the V segment lost 8 bases, leaving 6 bases of the junction unmatched. The CDR3 is made up of 15 amino acids. The germline CDR1 and CDR2 sequences are LNHDA and SQIVND (reference sequence). The CDR3 here is CASGGGGLAKNIQYF. The DNA for the CDR3 is TGTGCCAGTGGCGGCGGGGGGCTAGCCAAAAACATTCAGTACTTC.

The V call is TRBV25-1, the J call TRBJ2-5, with 9 bases lining up with TRBD1. J gave up 1 base and V 6 bases, and 6 bases lay outside the gene matches. The CDR3 length is 15 residues. Germline V gene data show CDR1 as MGHDK and CDR2 as SYGVNS. Here the CDR3 reads CASRKQGARQETQYF. In nucleotides, the CDR3 is TGTGCCAGCAGAAAACAGGGGGCCCGCCAAGAGACCCAGTACTTC.

The chain is built from TRBV9 and TRBJ1-1; 8 positions agree with TRBD1. J lost 3 bases, V lost 3 bases, and 13 bases had no gene match. Per germline, CDR1 SGDLS and CDR2 YYNGEE. The CDR3 runs to 17 residues. In DNA, the CDR3 is TGTGCCAGCAGCGCCGGACAGGGAGGAGGGGGTGACACTGAAGCTTTCTTT. It codes for CASSAGQGGGGDTEAFF.

This clone was recorded once. The gene calls are TRBV4-1 and TRBJ2-1; 11 bases fit TRBD2. Germline assignment: CDR1 MGHRA and CDR2 YSYEKL. V shed 1 base and J 4 bases; nucleotides not matched to a gene: 3. The CDR3 length is 16 residues. The CDR3 loop is CASSQGSGRAYNEQFF. The CDR3 nucleotides are TGCGCCAGCAGCCAAGGTAGCGGGAGGGCTTACAATGAGCAGTTCTTC.

This sequence joins TRBV7-2 and TRBJ1-1, with D hard to call. This CDR3 is built from 13 residues. Germline V gives CDR1 SGHTA, CDR2 FQGNSA. The V and J ends lost 1 base and 3 bases respectively, with 6 bases between them. The CDR3 DNA is TGTGCCAGCAGCTTAGAGAGTTACACTGAAGCTTTCTTT. Amino acid sequence: CASSLESYTEAFF.

The rearrangement joins TRBV4-1 to TRBJ2-3, with 8 bases identical to TRBD2. Germline CDR1 and CDR2: MGHRA and YSYEKL. With 0 bases clipped from V and 3 bases from J, the junction kept 5 bases outside the gene matches. This CDR3 spans 16 amino acids. The CDR3 bases are TGCGCCAGCAGCCAAGATGTAGCTAGCGGGACAGATACGCAGTATTTT. Translation gives CASSQDVASGTDTQYF.

The chain uses TRBV5-1 and TRBJ2-5, with 9 nucleotides matching TRBD1. The germline V gene encodes CDR1 SGHRS and CDR2 YFSETQ. CDR3 length equals 14 residues. V was pared by 4 bases and J by 3 bases, with 4 bases of the junction left unmatched. The chain's CDR3 is CASSDGQGKETQYF. Written as DNA, the CDR3 is TGCGCCAGCAGCGATGGACAGGGGAAAGAGACCCAGTACTTC.

To note about this clone: One end of the junction is discordant with germline, which a read error may explain. The chain uses TRBV7-9 and TRBJ1-1; D gene ambiguous. The CDR3 runs to 15 residues. Germline V CDR1 and CDR2: SEHNR, FQNEAQ (reference sequence). CDR3 protein: CSSSFVSTMNTEAFF. CDR3 nucleotide sequence: TGTTCCAGCAGCTTCGTCAGTACCATGAACACTGAAGCTTTCTTT.

This chain uses TRBV18 with TRBJ2-2; 8 bases match TRBD1. J gave up 0 bases and V 4 bases, and 7 bases lay outside the gene matches. There are 17 residues in the CDR3. CDR1 KGHSH and CDR2 LQKENI come from the germline V gene. The CDR3: CASSRPGGLTNTGELFF. The DNA of the CDR3 is TGTGCCAGCTCACGCCCAGGGGGCCTTACGAACACCGGGGAGCTGTTTTTT.

The chain recombines TRBV25-1 with TRBJ2-1; TRBD2 agrees at 9 bases. Germline CDR1 and CDR2: MGHDK and SYGVNS. The CDR3 has 15 residues. With 1 base clipped from V and 5 bases from J, the junction kept 3 bases outside the gene matches. Here the CDR3 reads CASSEWGTSNNEQFF. Written as DNA, the CDR3 is TGTGCCAGCAGTGAATGGGGGACTAGCAACAATGAGCAGTTCTTC.

The chain employs TRBV9 and TRBJ2-7; 7 nucleotides align to TRBD1. Germline CDR1 SGDLS, CDR2 YYNGEE. J gave up 4 bases and V 5 bases, and 9 bases lay outside the gene matches. CDR3 length: 14 amino acids. The CDR3 protein is CASSESGTEYEQYF. CDR3 in DNA: TGTGCCAGCAGTGAGTCCGGGACAGAATACGAGCAGTACTTC.

The J gene is TRBJ1-2, the V gene TRBV2, with D unclear. Germline V gives CDR1 SNHLY, CDR2 FYNNEI. Trimming took 4 bases from V and 4 from J, leaving 7 bases between them. The CDR3 has 12 amino acids. CDR3 loop: CASSARSYGYTF. CDR3 DNA sequence: TGTGCCAGCAGTGCTCGGTCCTATGGCTACACCTTC.

The rearrangement joins TRBV11-2 to TRBJ2-7; 9 bases are shared with TRBD1. Germline trimming cut 8 bases from V and 3 bases from J; bases unmatched to any gene: 5. Germline V gene data show CDR1 as SGHAT and CDR2 as FQNNGV. CDR3 length equals 13 residues. The CDR3 loop reads CASSGTGYYEQYF. CDR3 nucleotide sequence: TGTGCCAGCTCCGGGACAGGGTACTACGAGCAGTACTTC.

This chain connects TRBV9 to TRBJ2-3; 7 bases agree with TRBD1. The CDR3 runs to 17 residues. The trim removed 0 bases at V and 0 bases at J, leaving 7 bases unmatched. CDR1 and CDR2 from the germline V gene are SGDLS and YYNGEE. Written as DNA, the CDR3 is TGTGCCAGCAGCGTAGCGTTGGGACAGATTAGCACAGATACGCAGTATTTT. It translates to CASSVALGQISTDTQYF.

This clone was observed a few times. The CDR3, as DNA: TGTGCCAGTAGTCCTTCTAGCACAGATACGCAGTATTTT. As protein: CASSPSSTDTQYF. V usage is TRBV19 and J usage is TRBJ2-3, with D unresolved. Germline CDR1 is LNHDA and CDR2 is SQIVND (reference sequence). The CDR3 contains 13 residues. The V end lost 5 bases, the J end lost 0 bases, and 6 bases lay between the germline ends.

The chain couples TRBV6-5 to TRBJ2-3; D ambiguous. CDR3 length equals 15 residues. The germline V gene encodes CDR1 MNHEY and CDR2 SVGAGI. The V gene lost 6 bases and the J gene lost 2 bases, with 15 bases spanning the gap. The CDR3 here is CASRLHGEITDTQYF. The CDR3 DNA sequence: TGTGCCAGCAGACTTCATGGAGAGATCACAGATACGCAGTATTTT.

The V call is TRBV28, the J call TRBJ1-1, with a possible D match to TRBD1 (6 bases). The CDR3 runs 15 residues. Trimming pared 6 bases from V and 1 base from J, leaving 15 bases between. Germline CDR1 and CDR2: MDHEN and SYDVKM. The CDR3 coding sequence is TGTGCCAGCAGGGCCCCGGACAGACCGAACACTGAAGCTTTCTTT. Its translation: CASRAPDRPNTEAFF.

This chain uses TRBV18 with TRBJ1-1; D perhaps matches TRBD1 (5 bases). The CDR3 runs 13 residues. Per germline, CDR1 KGHSH and CDR2 LQKENI. Trimming took 3 bases from V and 4 from J, leaving 9 bases between them. The CDR3 reads CASSPRGFTEAFF. In nucleotides, the CDR3 is TGTGCCAGCTCACCCCGGGGGTTCACTGAAGCTTTCTTT.

The rearrangement joins TRBV14 to TRBJ1-2; no clear D gene. The CDR3 runs to 15 residues. Germline CDR1 is SGHDN and CDR2 is FVKESK. V lost 1 base, J lost 4 bases, and 13 bases lay in between. The chain's CDR3 is CASSQVGGGSYGYTF. CDR3 in DNA: TGTGCCAGCAGCCAAGTGGGTGGAGGGAGCTATGGCTACACCTTC.

V usage is TRBV6-5 and J usage is TRBJ2-2; TRBD1 aligns across 8 bases. Trimming cost V 4 bases and J 6 bases; bases outside gene matches: 7. Germline V gene lookup returns CDR1 MNHEY and CDR2 SVGAGI. The CDR3 runs 15 residues. This chain's CDR3 is CASSSLRGRAGELFF. As DNA, the CDR3 is TGTGCCAGCAGTTCCCTCAGGGGGCGCGCCGGGGAGCTGTTTTTT.

The chain couples TRBV15 to TRBJ1-2, with D perhaps TRBD1 (5 bases). Trimming cost V 0 bases and J 1 base, with 12 bases left between them. Germline CDR1 and CDR2: LNHNV and YYDKDF (reference sequence). This CDR3 has 16 amino acids. The chain's CDR3 is CATSRDRRQFNYGYTF. CDR3 coding DNA: TGTGCCACCAGCAGAGATAGGAGACAGTTTAACTATGGCTACACCTTC.